The 21 T cell receptor beta chains presented below share a single source sample, sequenced in a study of blood T cell repertoires in COVID-19. Produced via immunoSEQ multiplex PCR; TCRdb's table is partial and in-frame only. The sample holds hundreds of thousands of clones, around 90% seen once. Sequenced: PBMCs or T cells enriched from blood (not recorded which). These TCRs come from a woman aged 25-40 years who had recovered from COVID-19.

The genes are TRBV7-3 and TRBJ1-5; no firm D call. Per germline, CDR1 SGHTA and CDR2 FQGTGA. The V gene lost 4 bases and the J gene lost 10 bases, with 14 bases spanning the gap. CDR3 length: 13 amino acids. DNA for the CDR3: TGTGCCAGCAGCTCGGGAGCGTTGAATCCCCAGCATTTT. Translated: CASSSGALNPQHF. The whole variable domain, remainder taken from reference TRBV7-3 and TRBJ1-5, is GAGVSQTPSNKVTEKGKYVELRCDPISGHTALYWYRQSLGQGPEFLIYFQGTGAADDSGLPNDRFFAVRPEGSVSTLKIQRTERGDSAVYLCASSSGALNPQHFGDGTRLSIL.

The rearrangement links TRBV21-1 to TRBJ2-3; no DNA check was done on the table's D call, TRBD2. TRBV21-1 is reported as a pseudogene. There are 20 residues in the CDR3. CDR3 amino acids: CASSGPGLTGRGGDRDTQYF. Here the CDR3 DNA reads TGTGCCAGCAGCGGCCCGGGACTCACGGGGCGGGGGGGCGACCGGGATACGCAGTATTTT.

The chain uses TRBV6-2 or TRBV6-3 and TRBJ2-3, with D tentatively TRBD2 (5 bases). Germline V gene data show CDR1 as MNHEY and CDR2 as SVGEGT. V dropped 2 bases and J dropped 1 base, with 13 bases sitting between them. CDR3 length equals 16 residues. The CDR3 nucleotides read TGTGCCAGCAGTTACGATGATGCGGGTGGCACAGATACGCAGTATTTT. Translating it yields CASSYDDAGGTDTQYF.

The rearrangement links TRBV11-2 to TRBJ1-6, with 7 positions matching TRBD1. From germline, CDR1 is SGHAT and CDR2 FQNNGV. The CDR3 sequence is 19 residues long. The trim removed 2 bases at V and 9 bases at J, leaving 19 bases unmatched. The CDR3 DNA is TGTGCCAGCAGCTTAATTCTGGGGCCAGGGGGTCAGTCGGCTTCACCCCTCCACTTT. Protein: CASSLILGPGGQSASPLHF.

The rearrangement uses TRBV6-5 and TRBJ2-7; TRBD2 is a possible D gene (6 bases). Trimming took off 2 bases at V and 9 bases at J, with 14 bases between the two ends. Germline CDR1 MNHEY, CDR2 SVGAGI. This CDR3 contains 13 residues. As DNA, the CDR3 is TGTGCCAGCAGTTACGTCAGGGCCGGGGGGCAGTACTTC. Translation: CASSYVRAGGQYF.

This chain joins TRBV5-4 and TRBJ1-3; a weak D match, TRBD1 (6 bases). Deletions cut 4 bases from V and 7 bases from J, with 24 bases between. CDR1 SGHNT and CDR2 YYREEE come from the germline V gene (reference sequence). The CDR3 contains 17 residues. The CDR3 region is CASSPGGGRPGVNTIYF. CDR3 DNA sequence: TGTGCCAGCAGCCCGGGGGGAGGCAGACCAGGGGTTAACACCATATATTTT.

DNA for the CDR3: TGTGCCAGCAGTGAAGCGCTTTACAGGGTCCACGAGCAGTACTTC. Translated: CASSEALYRVHEQYF. The V and J genes are TRBV6-1 and TRBJ2-7; D might be TRBD1 (6 bases). CDR1 MNHNS and CDR2 SASEGT come from the germline V gene. Trimming took 0 bases from V and 5 from J, leaving 14 bases between them. The length of the CDR3 is 15 residues.

The gene calls are TRBV19 and TRBJ1-2, with unresolved D. CDR3 length: 16 residues. V was trimmed by 5 bases and J by 2 bases, leaving 18 bases between them. Germline V gene lookup returns CDR1 LNHDA and CDR2 SQIVND (reference sequence). The CDR3 nucleotides are TGTGCCAGTAGTCCTAGCCGGGATGGCAGAAACTATGGCTACACCTTC. Translating it yields CASSPSRDGRNYGYTF.

The gene calls are TRBV5-1 and TRBJ1-1; D not resolved. CDR1 and CDR2 (germline): SGHRS, YFSETQ. The V end was cut by 6 bases, the J end by 1 base, with 10 bases between. The CDR3 extends over 13 amino acids. CDR3 DNA: TGCGCCAGCACCCGCGACACGAACACTGAAGCTTTCTTT. This translates into CASTRDTNTEAFF.

The rearrangement joins TRBV18 to TRBJ1-1; weak D call: TRBD1 (5 bases). Trimming stripped 6 bases from V and 10 bases from J, with 12 bases between. The CDR3 consists of 11 residues. Germline loops: CDR1 KGHSH, CDR2 LQKENI. The DNA for the CDR3 is TGTGCCAGCTCTCAGAGCCAGGGAGCTTTCTTT. Its protein is CASSQSQGAFF.

This chain joins TRBV14 and TRBJ2-1; 7 nucleotides align to TRBD2. CDR1 is SGHDN and CDR2 is FVKESK in the germline V gene. The CDR3 totals 15 residues. J lost 0 bases, V lost 8 bases, and 7 bases had no gene match. For the CDR3, the DNA is TGTGCCAGCTGTTGTACGGGGGGCTCCTACAATGAGCAGTTCTTC. As protein: CASCCTGGSYNEQFF.

The chain recombines TRBV6-5 with TRBJ2-3; TRBD1 agrees at 10 bases. Germline CDR1 reads MNHEY; CDR2 reads SVGAGI. The J segment lost 3 bases and the V segment lost 5 bases, leaving 2 bases of the junction unmatched. This CDR3 is built from 14 residues. The CDR3 is CASSRQGATDTQYF. As DNA, the CDR3 is TGTGCCAGCAGTAGACAGGGGGCGACAGATACGCAGTATTTT.

The chain is built from TRBV4-3 and TRBJ2-3; the match to TRBD1 covers 7 bases. CDR1 and CDR2 from the germline V gene are LGHNA and YSLEER. V was clipped by 3 bases and J by 4 bases; unmatched bases: 4. The CDR3 has 14 residues. Here the CDR3 DNA reads TGCGCCAGCAGCCACGAGGGGGCGGCAGATACGCAGTATTTT. Residues: CASSHEGAADTQYF.

The chain employs TRBV29-1 and TRBJ1-2, with D perhaps TRBD1 (6 bases). In germline, CDR1 is SQVTM, CDR2 ANQGSEA. V was pared by 6 bases and J by 3 bases, with 20 bases between. The CDR3 loop spans 15 amino acids. CDR3 DNA sequence: TGCAGCGTCTGGGGCCCCTTACAGGGAGACTATGGCTACACCTTC. It encodes CSVWGPLQGDYGYTF.

This chain links TRBV7-9 with TRBJ2-7; a possible D gene is TRBD2 (5 bases). Deletions cut 2 bases from V and 3 bases from J, with 20 bases between. This CDR3 comprises 17 residues. Germline V gives CDR1 SEHNR, CDR2 FQNEAQ (reference sequence). As DNA, the CDR3 is TGTGCCAGCAGCTTATCCCCCGGCGGACTTTCGAACTACGAGCAGTACTTC. Its protein product is CASSLSPGGLSNYEQYF.

V gene TRBV19 combines with J gene TRBJ1-5, with 8 nucleotides matching TRBD1. CDR1 is LNHDA and CDR2 is SQIVND in the germline V gene (reference sequence). Unmatched junction bases numbered 11, after V lost 5 bases and J lost 2 bases. The length of the CDR3 is 17 residues. CDR3 sequence (DNA): TGTGCCAGTAGTCTCATGACAGGGGCCTTTGGCAATCAGCCCCAGCATTTT. Protein product: CASSLMTGAFGNQPQHF.

This sequence joins TRBV9 and TRBJ1-2, with TRBD1 identical over 12 bases. CDR3 size: 14 residues. Per the germline V gene, CDR1 is SGDLS and CDR2 is YYNGEE. V lost 0 bases to trimming and J lost 8 bases; unmatched junction nucleotides: 2. The CDR3 loop is CASSVGDRGLGYTF. CDR3 sequence (DNA): TGTGCCAGCAGCGTAGGGGACAGGGGGCTGGGCTACACCTTC.

The CDR3: CASGPGGTNIQYF. The CDR3 coding sequence is TGTGCTAGTGGCCCGGGCGGGACGAACATTCAGTACTTC. The V call is TRBV12-5, the J call TRBJ2-4; perhaps TRBD2 as D (6 bases). This CDR3 comprises 13 residues. V lost 6 bases, J lost 7 bases, and 13 bases lay in between. CDR1 and CDR2 from the germline V gene are LGHNT and FRNRAP.

The sample holds one count of this clone. This sequence joins TRBV5-1 and TRBJ1-1; D uncertain. Germline CDR1 and CDR2: SGHRS and YFSETQ. The ends were cut back, 4 bases at V and 5 bases at J, with 15 bases in the middle. This CDR3 region has 14 residues. The CDR3 here is CASSPGGVSTEAFF. CDR3 bases: TGCGCCAGCAGCCCCGGCGGGGTTTCGACTGAAGCTTTCTTT.

This rearrangement joins TRBV27 to TRBJ2-7, with D possibly being TRBD2 (6 bases). Germline V lookup: CDR1 MNHEY, CDR2 SMNVEV (reference sequence). CDR3 length: 13 residues. Trimming cost V 0 bases and J 7 bases, with 10 bases left between them. The CDR3 region is CASSLSVRGEQYF. CDR3 DNA sequence: TGTGCCAGCAGTTTATCCGTGCGGGGTGAGCAGTACTTC.

CDR3 sequence (DNA): TGTGCCTGGATGGGATCAGGGGAGACCCAGTACTTC. Its translation: CAWMGSGETQYF. The gene calls are TRBV30 and TRBJ2-5; tentative D call: TRBD1 (5 bases). This CDR3 has 12 amino acids. Germline values: CDR1 GTSNPN, CDR2 SVGIG (reference sequence). V dropped 4 bases and J dropped 5 bases, with 11 bases sitting between them. The whole variable domain, filled in from reference TRBV30 and TRBJ2-5, reads SQTIHQWPATLVQPVGSPLSLECTVEGTSNPNLYWYRQAAGRGLQLLFYSVGIGQISSEVPQNLSASRPQDRQFILSSKKLLLSDSGFYLCAWMGSGETQYFGPGTRLLVL.